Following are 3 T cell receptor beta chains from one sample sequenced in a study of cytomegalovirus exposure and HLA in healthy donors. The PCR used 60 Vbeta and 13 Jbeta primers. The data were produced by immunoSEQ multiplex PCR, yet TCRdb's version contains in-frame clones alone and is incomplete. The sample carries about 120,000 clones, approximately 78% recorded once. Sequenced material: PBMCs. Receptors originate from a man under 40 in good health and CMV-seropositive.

CDR3: CASSGGTSGYFSYEQYF. DNA of the CDR3: TGTGCCAGCAGTGGTGGGACTAGCGGTTATTTTTCCTACGAGCAGTACTTC. The chain is built from TRBV28 and TRBJ2-7; TRBD2 matches 11 bases. The CDR3 spans 17 residues. The J segment lost 1 base and the V segment lost 5 bases, leaving 10 bases of the junction unmatched. Per germline, CDR1 MDHEN and CDR2 SYDVKM.

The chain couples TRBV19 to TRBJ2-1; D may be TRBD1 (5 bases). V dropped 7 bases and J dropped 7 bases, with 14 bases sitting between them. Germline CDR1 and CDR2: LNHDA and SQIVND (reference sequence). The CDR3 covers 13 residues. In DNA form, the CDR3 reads TGTGCCAGTACAATAGGGGCCTTAAATGAGCAGTTCTTC. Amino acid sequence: CASTIGALNEQFF.

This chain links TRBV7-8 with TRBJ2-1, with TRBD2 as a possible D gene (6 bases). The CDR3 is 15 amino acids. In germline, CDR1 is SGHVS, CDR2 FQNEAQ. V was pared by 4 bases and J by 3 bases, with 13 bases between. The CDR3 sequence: CASSWGTGVYNEQFF. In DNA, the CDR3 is TGTGCCAGCAGCTGGGGAACGGGGGTCTACAATGAGCAGTTCTTC.